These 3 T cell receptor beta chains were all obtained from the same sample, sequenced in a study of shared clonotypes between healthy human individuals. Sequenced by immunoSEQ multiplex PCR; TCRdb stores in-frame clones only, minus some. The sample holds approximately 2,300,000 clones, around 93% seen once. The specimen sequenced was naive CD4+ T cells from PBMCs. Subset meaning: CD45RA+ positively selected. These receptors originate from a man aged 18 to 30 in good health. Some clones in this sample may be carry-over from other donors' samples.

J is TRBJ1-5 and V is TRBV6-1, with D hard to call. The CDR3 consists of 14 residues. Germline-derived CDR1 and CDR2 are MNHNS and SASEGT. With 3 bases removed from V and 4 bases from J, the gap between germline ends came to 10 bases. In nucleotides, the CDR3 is TGTGCCAGCAGTGAGAGGTTCCTAAATCAGCCCCAGCATTTT. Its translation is CASSERFLNQPQHF.

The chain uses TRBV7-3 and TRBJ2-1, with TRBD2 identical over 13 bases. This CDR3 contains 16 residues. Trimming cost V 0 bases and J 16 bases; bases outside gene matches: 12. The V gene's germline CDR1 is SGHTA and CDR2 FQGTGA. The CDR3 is CASSLTGGLAGPSLFF. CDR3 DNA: TGTGCCAGCAGCTTAACGGGGGGACTAGCGGGGCCCTCCCTTTTCTTC.

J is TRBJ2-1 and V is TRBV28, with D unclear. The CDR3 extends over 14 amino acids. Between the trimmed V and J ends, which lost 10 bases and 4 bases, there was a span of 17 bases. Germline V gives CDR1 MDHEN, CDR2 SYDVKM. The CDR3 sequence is CATRLGSKYNEQFF. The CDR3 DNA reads TGTGCCACTCGGTTGGGGTCTAAATACAATGAGCAGTTCTTC.